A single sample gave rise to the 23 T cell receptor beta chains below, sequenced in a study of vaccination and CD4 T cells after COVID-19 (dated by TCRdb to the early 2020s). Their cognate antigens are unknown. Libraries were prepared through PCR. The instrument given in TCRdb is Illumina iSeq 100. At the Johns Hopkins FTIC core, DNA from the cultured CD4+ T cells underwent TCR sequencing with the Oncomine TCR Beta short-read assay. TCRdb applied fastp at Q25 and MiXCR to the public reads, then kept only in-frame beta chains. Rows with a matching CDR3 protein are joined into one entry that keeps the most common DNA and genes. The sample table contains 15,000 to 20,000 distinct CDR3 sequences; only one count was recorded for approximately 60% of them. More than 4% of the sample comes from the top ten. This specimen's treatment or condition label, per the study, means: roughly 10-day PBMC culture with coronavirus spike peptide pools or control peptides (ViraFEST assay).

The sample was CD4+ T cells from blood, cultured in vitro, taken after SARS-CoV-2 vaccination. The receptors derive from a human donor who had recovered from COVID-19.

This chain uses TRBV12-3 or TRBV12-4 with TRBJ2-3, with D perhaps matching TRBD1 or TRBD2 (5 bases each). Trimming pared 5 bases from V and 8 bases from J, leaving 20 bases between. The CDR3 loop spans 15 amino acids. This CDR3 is CASSPTPGTRSTQYF. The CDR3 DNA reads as TGTGCCAGCAGTCCCACCCCGGGGACGCGCAGTACGCAGTATTTT.

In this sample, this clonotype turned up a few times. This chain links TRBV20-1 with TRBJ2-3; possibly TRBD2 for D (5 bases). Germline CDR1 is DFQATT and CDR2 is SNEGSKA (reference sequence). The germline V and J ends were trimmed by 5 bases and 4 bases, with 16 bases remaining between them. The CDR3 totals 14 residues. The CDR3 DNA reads TGCAGTGCTGAGGGCAACTCCGGACCAGATACGCAGTATTTT. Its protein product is CSAEGNSGPDTQYF.

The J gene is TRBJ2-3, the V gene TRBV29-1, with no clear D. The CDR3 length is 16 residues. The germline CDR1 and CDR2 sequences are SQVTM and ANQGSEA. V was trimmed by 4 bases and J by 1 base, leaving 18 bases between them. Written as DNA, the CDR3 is TGCAGCGTTGTTGGCCCCGGGTGGGGTGGCACAGATACGCAGTATTTT. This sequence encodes CSVVGPGWGGTDTQYF.

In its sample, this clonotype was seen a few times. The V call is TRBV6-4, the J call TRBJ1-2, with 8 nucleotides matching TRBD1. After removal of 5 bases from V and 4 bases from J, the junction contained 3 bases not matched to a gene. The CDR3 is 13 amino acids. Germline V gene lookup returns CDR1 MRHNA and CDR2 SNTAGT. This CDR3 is CASSRTGSYGYTF. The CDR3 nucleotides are TGTGCCAGCAGTCGGACAGGGAGCTATGGCTACACCTTC.

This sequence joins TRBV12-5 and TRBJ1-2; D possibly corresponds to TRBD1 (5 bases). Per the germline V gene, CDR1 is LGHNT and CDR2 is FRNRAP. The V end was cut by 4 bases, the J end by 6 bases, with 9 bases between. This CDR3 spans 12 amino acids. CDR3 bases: TGTGCTAGTGGTTCCCCGACAGATGGCTACACCTTC. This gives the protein CASGSPTDGYTF.

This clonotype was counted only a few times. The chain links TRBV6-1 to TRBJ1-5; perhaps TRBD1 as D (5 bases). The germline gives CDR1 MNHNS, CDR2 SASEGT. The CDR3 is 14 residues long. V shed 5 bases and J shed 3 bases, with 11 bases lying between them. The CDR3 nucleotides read TGTGCCAGCAGTCCCACAGGAGACAATCAGCCCCAGCATTTT. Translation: CASSPTGDNQPQHF.

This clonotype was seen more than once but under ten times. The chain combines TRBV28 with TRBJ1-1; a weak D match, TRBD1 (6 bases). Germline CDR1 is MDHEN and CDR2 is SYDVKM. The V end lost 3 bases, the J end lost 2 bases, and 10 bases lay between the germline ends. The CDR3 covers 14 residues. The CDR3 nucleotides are TGTGCCAGCAGTTTTCACAGGGCTAACACTGAAGCTTTCTTT. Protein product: CASSFHRANTEAFF.

CDR3 residues: CAISESSRAARSYGYTF. DNA for the CDR3: TGTGCCATCAGTGAGTCGAGCAGGGCTGCCCGATCCTATGGCTACACCTTC. The chain links TRBV10-3 to TRBJ1-2, with D possibly matching TRBD1 (5 bases). V dropped 0 bases and J dropped 4 bases, with 18 bases sitting between them. The CDR3 consists of 17 residues. Germline V gene sequence: CDR1 ENHRY, CDR2 SYGVKD.

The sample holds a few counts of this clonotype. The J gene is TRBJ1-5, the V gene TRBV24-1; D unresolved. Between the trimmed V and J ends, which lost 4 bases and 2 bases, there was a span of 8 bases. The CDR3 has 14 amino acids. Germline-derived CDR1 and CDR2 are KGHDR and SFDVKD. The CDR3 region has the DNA TGTGCCACCAGTGAGAGAATGGGCAATCAGCCCCAGCATTTT. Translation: CATSERMGNQPQHF.

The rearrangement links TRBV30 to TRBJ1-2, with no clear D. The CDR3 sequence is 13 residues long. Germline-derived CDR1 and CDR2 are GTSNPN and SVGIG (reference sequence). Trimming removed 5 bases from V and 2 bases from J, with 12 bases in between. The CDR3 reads CAWVATDNYGYTF. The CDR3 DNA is TGTGCCTGGGTGGCGACGGACAACTATGGCTACACCTTC.

The CDR3 DNA reads TGTGCCAGCATCCGACAGGGCGTTCGGAGCAATCAGCCCCAGCATTTT. Its protein product is CASIRQGVRSNQPQHF. This sequence joins TRBV6-1 and TRBJ1-5; 7 positions agree with TRBD1. The V gene's germline CDR1 is MNHNS and CDR2 SASEGT. This CDR3 has 16 amino acids. With 7 bases clipped from V and 1 base from J, the junction kept 10 bases outside the gene matches.

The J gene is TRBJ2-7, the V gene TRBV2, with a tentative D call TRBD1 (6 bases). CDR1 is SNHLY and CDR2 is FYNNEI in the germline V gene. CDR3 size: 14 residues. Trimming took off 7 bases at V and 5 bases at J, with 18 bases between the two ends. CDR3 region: CASNSRGGIHEQYF. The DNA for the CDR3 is TGTGCCAGCAACTCCCGAGGGGGAATACACGAGCAGTACTTC.

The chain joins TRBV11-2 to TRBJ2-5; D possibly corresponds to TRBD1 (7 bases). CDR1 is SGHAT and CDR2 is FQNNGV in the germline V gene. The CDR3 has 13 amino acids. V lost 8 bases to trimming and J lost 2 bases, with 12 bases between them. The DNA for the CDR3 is TGTGCCAGCGCTTCAGGGGGGCAAGAGACCCAGTACTTC. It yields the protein CASASGGQETQYF.

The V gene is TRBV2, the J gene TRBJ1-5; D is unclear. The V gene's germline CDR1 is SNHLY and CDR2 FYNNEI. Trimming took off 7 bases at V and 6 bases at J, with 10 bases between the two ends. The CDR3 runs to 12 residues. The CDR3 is CASTLVGQPQHF. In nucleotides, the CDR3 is TGTGCCAGCACCTTAGTAGGTCAGCCCCAGCATTTT.

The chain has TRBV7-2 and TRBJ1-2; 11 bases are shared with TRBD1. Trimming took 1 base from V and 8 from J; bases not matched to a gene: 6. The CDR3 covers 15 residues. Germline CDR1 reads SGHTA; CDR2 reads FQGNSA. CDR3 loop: CASSLGTGGVGGYTF. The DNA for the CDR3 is TGTGCCAGCAGCTTAGGGACAGGGGGCGTAGGAGGCTACACCTTC.

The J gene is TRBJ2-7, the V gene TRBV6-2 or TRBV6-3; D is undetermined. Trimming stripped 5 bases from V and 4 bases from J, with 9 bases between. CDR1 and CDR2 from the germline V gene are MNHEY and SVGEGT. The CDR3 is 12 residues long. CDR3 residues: CASSQVGYEQYF. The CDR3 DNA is TGTGCCAGCAGTCAGGTAGGGTACGAGCAGTACTTC.

The DNA of the CDR3 is TGCAGTGCTAGGGGGACAGGGTTCGGACGCGATAATTCACCCCTCCACTTT. Protein sequence: CSARGTGFGRDNSPLHF. The V call is TRBV20-1, the J call TRBJ1-6, with 9 positions matching TRBD1. The germline V gene encodes CDR1 DFQATT and CDR2 SNEGSKA (reference sequence). The CDR3 covers 17 residues. Unmatched junction bases numbered 11, after V lost 3 bases and J lost 5 bases.

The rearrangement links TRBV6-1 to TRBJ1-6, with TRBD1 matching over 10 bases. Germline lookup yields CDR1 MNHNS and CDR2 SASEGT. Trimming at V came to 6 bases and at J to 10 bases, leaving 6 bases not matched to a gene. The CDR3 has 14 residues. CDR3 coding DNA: TGTGCCAGCAGCAAACGGGACAGGGGATCACCCCTCCACTTT. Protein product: CASSKRDRGSPLHF.

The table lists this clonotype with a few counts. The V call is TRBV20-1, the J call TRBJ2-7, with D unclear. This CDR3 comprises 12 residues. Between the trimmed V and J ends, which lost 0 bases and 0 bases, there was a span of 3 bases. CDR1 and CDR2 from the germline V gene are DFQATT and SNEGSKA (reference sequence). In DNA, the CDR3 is TGCAGTGCTAGAGAGGACTCCTACGAGCAGTACTTC. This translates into CSAREDSYEQYF.

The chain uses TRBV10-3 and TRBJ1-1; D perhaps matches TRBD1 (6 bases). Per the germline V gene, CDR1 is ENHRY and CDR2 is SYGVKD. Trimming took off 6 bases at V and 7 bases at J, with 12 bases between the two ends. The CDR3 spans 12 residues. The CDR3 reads CAIRTGAYEAFF. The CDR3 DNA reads TGTGCCATCAGGACAGGCGCCTATGAAGCTTTCTTT.

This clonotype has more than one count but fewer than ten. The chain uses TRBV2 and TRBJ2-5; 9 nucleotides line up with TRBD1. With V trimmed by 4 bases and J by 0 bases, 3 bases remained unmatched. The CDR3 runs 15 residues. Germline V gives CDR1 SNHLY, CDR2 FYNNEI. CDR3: CASSGDRAYQETQYF. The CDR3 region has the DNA TGTGCCAGCAGTGGGGACAGGGCGTACCAAGAGACCCAGTACTTC.

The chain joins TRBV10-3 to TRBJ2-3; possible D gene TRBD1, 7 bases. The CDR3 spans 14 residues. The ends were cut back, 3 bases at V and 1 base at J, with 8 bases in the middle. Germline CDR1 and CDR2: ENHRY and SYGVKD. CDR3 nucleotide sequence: TGTGCCATCAGTGACAGGGGGGGCACAGATACGCAGTATTTT. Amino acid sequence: CAISDRGGTDTQYF.

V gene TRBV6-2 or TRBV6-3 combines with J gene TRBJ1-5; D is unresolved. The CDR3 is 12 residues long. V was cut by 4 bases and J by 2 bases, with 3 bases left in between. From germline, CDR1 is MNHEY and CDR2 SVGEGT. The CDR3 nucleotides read TGTGCCAGCAGTTGGGGCAATCAGCCCCAGCATTTT. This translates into CASSWGNQPQHF.